The clone carrying this T cell receptor beta chain appeared a single time. Its antigen remains unknown. These data belong to a study of cytomegalovirus exposure and HLA in healthy donors. For the study at large: Earlier, some 180 million T cells were analyzed, and approximately 110 million unique TCR beta sequences were found among them. Most donors, roughly 77% of approximately 400 genotyped, fell in the Caucasian-associated ancestry cluster.

There are 14 residues in the CDR3. Unmatched junction bases numbered 3, after V lost 5 bases and J lost 4 bases. Looked up from germline, CDR1 is SNHLY and CDR2 is FYNNEI. Study findings and constraints: An analysis that came later showed most CMV-associated TCR beta chains appearing HLA-restricted. With later analysis, a missense DCLRE1C variant became linked to TCR beta V- and J-gene trimming.

PCR employed 60 Vbeta and 13 Jbeta primers. Only in-frame clones appear in the TCRdb table, and some are missing; sequencing was by immunoSEQ multiplex PCR. The sample includes 100,000 to 150,000 clones, 73% of them seen just once. The receptor was derived from a woman aged 40 to 50 in good health and CMV-seropositive. The chain links TRBV2 to TRBJ2-7; 12 bases are shared with TRBD2. Sequenced sample: PBMCs. CDR3 DNA sequence: TGTGCCAGCAGTCGACTAGCGGGAGCTTACGAGCAGTACTTC. It specifies CASSRLAGAYEQYF.